A selection of T cell receptor beta chains follows, all from one sample in a study of neoadjuvant nivolumab and ipilimumab in lung cancer. The assay was immunoSEQ multiplex PCR, and TCRdb's table has in-frame clones only and misses some. This sample has about 8,600 clones, with 60% to 85% found just once. The sequences come from tumor tissue, collected after neoadjuvant nivolumab, alone or with ipilimumab, at or shortly before surgery. The receptors here all came from an adult with non-small cell lung cancer. Each CDR3 is given with its conserved first and last residue. D genes are given only for firm matches. For some rows the clone size is stated as once, few or many, or as a class when expanded; others skip it.

D gene	clone size	V gene	J gene	CDR3 protein	CDR3 DNA
TRBD2	-	TRBV7-2	TRBJ2-1	CASSKGQQTSGRWNEQFF	TGTGCCAGCAGCAAGGGGCAGCAGACTAGCGGGAGATGGAATGAGCAGTTCTTC
TRBD2	-	TRBV30	TRBJ2-2	CAWMGLAGATGELFF	TGTGCCTGGATGGGACTAGCGGGAGCGACCGGGGAGCTGTTTTTT
-	-	TRBV6-5	TRBJ1-2	CASSYSQGSGGYTF	TGTGCCAGCAGTTACTCCCAGGGGAGCGGTGGCTACACCTTC
TRBD2	-	TRBV11-2	TRBJ2-1	CASSLARDYTTYNEQFF	TGTGCCAGCAGCTTAGCTAGGGACTACACCACCTACAATGAGCAGTTCTTC
-	-	TRBV28	TRBJ2-7	CASSPGSYYEQYF	TGTGCCAGCAGTCCGGGATCCTACTACGAGCAGTACTTC
TRBD2	-	TRBV5-4	TRBJ2-2	CASSLLAGHTTGELFF	TGTGCCAGCAGCTTGTTAGCGGGACATACGACCGGGGAGCTGTTTTTT
TRBD1	few	TRBV7-9	TRBJ2-1	CASGQGGQFF	TGTGCCAGCGGACAGGGGGGACAGTTCTTC
-	-	TRBV7-9	TRBJ2-7	CASSSTDTGEQYF	TGTGCCAGCAGCTCAACGGACACAGGGGAGCAGTACTTC
TRBD2	-	TRBV30	TRBJ2-7	CAWSVGVLAGDEQYF	TGTGCCTGGAGTGTAGGGGTACTAGCGGGAGACGAGCAGTACTTC
TRBD2	once	TRBV7-2	TRBJ2-3	CASRLETSGRTRTDTQYF	TGTGCCAGCAGGCTCGAGACTAGCGGGAGGACCCGCACAGATACGCAGTATTTT
-	-	TRBV5-8	TRBJ1-1	CASSLGGQGTEAFF	TGTGCCAGCAGCTTGGGAGGGCAAGGGACTGAAGCTTTCTTT
-	once	TRBV7-9	TRBJ2-2	CASSPIVWLNTGELFF	TGTGCCAGCAGCCCTATAGTGTGGCTGAACACCGGGGAGCTGTTTTTT
TRBD1	-	TRBV5-5	TRBJ1-5	CASSLATGASNQPQHF	TGTGCCAGCAGCTTGGCGACAGGGGCGAGCAATCAGCCCCAGCATTTT
-	-	TRBV7-9	TRBJ2-2	CASSPRDFETGELFF	TGTGCCAGCAGCCCCCGGGACTTTGAGACCGGGGAGCTGTTTTTT
-	-	TRBV28	TRBJ1-5	CASSFGSNQPQHF	TGTGCCAGCAGTTTTGGCAGCAATCAGCCCCAGCATTTT
-	-	TRBV4-2	TRBJ2-1	CASSQDLVGASDEQFF	TGTGCCAGCAGCCAAGATTTGGTCGGGGCTAGCGATGAGCAGTTCTTC
-	-	TRBV6-5	TRBJ2-1	CASRGRSYNEQFF	TGTGCCAGCAGGGGGCGCTCCTACAATGAGCAGTTCTTC
-	few	TRBV6-5	TRBJ2-3	CASKGKGSDTQYF	TGTGCCAGCAAAGGGAAGGGGTCAGATACGCAGTATTTT
-	-	TRBV30	TRBJ2-7	CAWKISGSASYEQYF	TGTGCCTGGAAAATCTCAGGGTCGGCGTCCTACGAGCAGTACTTC
-	-	TRBV11-2	TRBJ2-7	CASSLEPQGRGEQYF	TGTGCCAGCAGCTTAGAACCACAGGGTAGGGGCGAGCAGTACTTC
TRBD1	-	TRBV30	TRBJ1-2	CAWGQGKSYGYTF	TGTGCCTGGGGACAGGGAAAGAGCTATGGCTACACCTTC
TRBD2	once	TRBV7-9	TRBJ2-5	CASSSPRLAGSETQYF	TGTGCCAGCAGCTCACCAAGGCTAGCGGGATCAGAGACCCAGTACTTC
-	-	TRBV27	TRBJ2-7	CASSLANGWAYEQYF	TGTGCCAGCAGTTTGGCAAACGGCTGGGCCTACGAGCAGTACTTC
-	-	TRBV27	TRBJ2-1	CASSWGGARYNEQFF	TGTGCCAGCAGTTGGGGGGGGGCTCGCTACAATGAGCAGTTCTTC
-	-	TRBV30	TRBJ2-1	CAFSTGHGSNEQFF	TGTGCCTTCTCGACAGGACACGGAAGCAATGAGCAGTTCTTC
-	-	TRBV5-4	TRBJ2-7	CASSLDSDGSYEQYF	TGTGCCAGCAGCTTGGATTCGGACGGCTCCTACGAGCAGTACTTC
-	-	TRBV6-1	TRBJ1-2	CASSDAYMTAQVTNYGYTF	TGTGCCAGCAGTGATGCTTATATGACTGCTCAAGTTACTAACTATGGCTACACCTTC
TRBD1	few	TRBV18	TRBJ2-5	CASSRVTGGDETQYF	TGTGCCAGCTCACGGGTGACAGGGGGAGATGAGACCCAGTACTTC
-	-	TRBV18	TRBJ1-5	CASSLNQEGGNQPQHF	TGTGCCAGCTCCCTCAACCAGGAGGGGGGCAATCAGCCCCAGCATTTT